A selection of T cell receptor beta chains follows, all from one sample in a study of regulatory T cells in long-lasting Graves disease. MiXCR was run by TCRdb on the multiplex PCR reads, yielding one entry per CDR3 protein. The table records 200,000 to 250,000 distinct CDR3 sequences, around 18% of them present only once. The specimen was peripheral blood mononuclear cells (PBMCs), collected at new diagnosis, from a patient treated with antithyroid drugs. The receptors were sampled from a female donor with Graves disease. CDR3s include the opening cysteine and the closing phenylalanine or tryptophan. Each record gives: J gene, V gene, D gene, clone size, CDR3 DNA, CDR3 protein. D genes are given only for firm matches. A clone size is listed for some rows: how often the clone was seen (once, few, many), or a class if it is expanded.

J: TRBJ2-7; V: TRBV20-1; D: TRBD1; size: many; DNA: TGCAGTGCTGTCGAAGGGACAGGGGGTCGGGAGCAGTACTTC; CDR3: CSAVEGTGGREQYF
J: TRBJ1-4; V: TRBV7-9; D: .; size: .; DNA: TGTGCCAGCAGCTTAGTAGGGAGCAGGGGTAACGAAAAACTGTTTTTT; CDR3: CASSLVGSRGNEKLFF
J: TRBJ2-1; V: TRBV10-3; D: TRBD1; size: many; DNA: TGTGCCATCAGTGTTACCTGGACAGGGGAACGGTATGAGCAGTTCTTC; CDR3: CAISVTWTGERYEQFF
J: TRBJ2-5; V: TRBV28; D: TRBD1; size: many; DNA: TGTGCCAGCAGTTTTCTAGGGGGCGTCGGTGTGGAGACCCAGTACTTC; CDR3: CASSFLGGVGVETQYF
J: TRBJ1-5; V: TRBV2; D: .; size: many; DNA: TGTGCCAGCAGGCCCGGCAGCGGGAGCAATCAGCCCCAGCATTTT; CDR3: CASRPGSGSNQPQHF
J: TRBJ2-7; V: TRBV29-1; D: TRBD1; size: many; DNA: TGCAGCGCCTTATTACCGGGACAGGGGACCTACGAGCAGTACTTC; CDR3: CSALLPGQGTYEQYF
J: TRBJ2-7; V: TRBV2; D: .; size: many; DNA: TGTGCCAGCAGTGAAAGCCCTGCGGGCTCCTACGAGCAGTACTTC; CDR3: CASSESPAGSYEQYF
J: TRBJ2-5; V: TRBV12-3/TRBV12-4; D: .; size: many; DNA: TGTGCCAGCAGTCCTGAGGTCGACTATCGAAAGCAAGAGACCCAGTACTTC; CDR3: CASSPEVDYRKQETQYF
J: TRBJ1-4; V: TRBV28; D: .; size: many; DNA: TGTGCCAGCAGTTTATTAGGGGCGCATGAAAAACTGTTTTTT; CDR3: CASSLLGAHEKLFF
J: TRBJ1-4; V: TRBV11-3; D: .; size: many; DNA: TGTGCCAGCAGCTTAACACTGAGGGTGGCAGCTAATGAAAAACTGTTTTTT; CDR3: CASSLTLRVAANEKLFF
J: TRBJ2-7; V: TRBV27; D: .; size: many; DNA: TGTGCCAGCAGTTCCGAACGGACAGCGCGGCAATCCTACGAGCAGTACTTC; CDR3: CASSSERTARQSYEQYF
J: TRBJ1-2; V: TRBV7-2; D: .; size: many; DNA: TGTGCCAGCAGCTCCAGTAACTATGGCTACACCTTC; CDR3: CASSSSNYGYTF
J: TRBJ1-5; V: TRBV3-1; D: TRBD1; size: once; DNA: TGTGCCAGCAGCCAGGGGGACAGCTACAATCAGCCCCAGCATTTT; CDR3: CASSQGDSYNQPQHF
J: TRBJ1-2; V: TRBV6-2/TRBV6-3; D: TRBD1; size: .; DNA: TGTGCCAGCTCACCCGCAGGACAGGTTGCTAACTATGGCTACACCTTC; CDR3: CASSPAGQVANYGYTF
J: TRBJ2-1; V: TRBV9; D: .; size: few; DNA: TGTGCCAGCAGCGTAGTTACAGGCCCCGACAATGAGCAGTTCTTC; CDR3: CASSVVTGPDNEQFF
J: TRBJ2-7; V: TRBV11-1; D: .; size: .; DNA: TGTGCCCGCAGCTTCCGGGCTAGCTCCTACGAGCAGTACTTC; CDR3: CARSFRASSYEQYF
J: TRBJ1-4; V: TRBV5-6; D: .; size: many; DNA: TGTGCCAGCAGCTTCTTTTATGATGAAAAACTGTTTTTT; CDR3: CASSFFYDEKLFF
J: TRBJ2-1; V: TRBV24-1; D: .; size: few; DNA: TGTGCCACCAGAGGGGTCGAGGGGAGGGGGGCGGATGAGCAGTTCTTC; CDR3: CATRGVEGRGADEQFF
J: TRBJ2-5; V: TRBV11-3; D: TRBD1; size: many; DNA: TGTGCCAGCAGACAAACAGGGGGCTCAGAGACCCAGTACTTC; CDR3: CASRQTGGSETQYF
J: TRBJ1-6; V: TRBV20-1; D: TRBD1; size: .; DNA: TGCAGTGCTGCCGGCGGGGACAGGGGCTATTCACCCCTCCACTTT; CDR3: CSAAGGDRGYSPLHF
J: TRBJ2-1; V: TRBV28; D: .; size: .; DNA: TGTGCCAGCAGTTTACACGGTATTGAGCAGTTCTTC; CDR3: CASSLHGIEQFF
J: TRBJ1-1; V: TRBV6-5; D: .; size: many; DNA: TGTGCCAGCAGTTACGAGGGCCTGAACACTGAAGCTTTCTTT; CDR3: CASSYEGLNTEAFF
J: TRBJ2-2; V: TRBV29-1; D: .; size: few; DNA: TGCAGCGTTGGGGGGCCGGGACGGACGAACACCGGGGAGCTGTTTTTT; CDR3: CSVGGPGRTNTGELFF
J: TRBJ1-1; V: TRBV29-1; D: .; size: many; DNA: TGCAGCGGAAGGGAGTGGGGCACTGAAGCTTTCTTT; CDR3: CSGREWGTEAFF
J: TRBJ1-6; V: TRBV9; D: TRBD1; size: few; DNA: TGTGCCAGCAGCGCAAAACCGGGACAGGGTAGGGATAATTCACCCCTCCACTTT; CDR3: CASSAKPGQGRDNSPLHF
J: TRBJ2-1; V: TRBV30; D: .; size: many; DNA: TGTGCCTGGAGGGGGGACTTAAGCTCCTACAATGAGCAGTTCTTC; CDR3: CAWRGDLSSYNEQFF
J: TRBJ1-1; V: TRBV15; D: .; size: many; DNA: TGTGCCACCAGCAGGACGGAGAACACTGAAGCTTTCTTT; CDR3: CATSRTENTEAFF
J: TRBJ1-1; V: TRBV3-1; D: TRBD1; size: few; DNA: TGTGCCAGCAGCCAACGGACAGGGGGCGCGGGGAACACTGAAGCTTTCTTT; CDR3: CASSQRTGGAGNTEAFF
J: TRBJ1-6; V: TRBV19; D: .; size: many; DNA: TGTGCCAGTCAGCCCGGGCTGGGCTCACCCCTCCACTTT; CDR3: CASQPGLGSPLHF
J: TRBJ1-1; V: TRBV20-1; D: TRBD1; size: .; DNA: TGCAGTGCCAGGGAGGACAGGGTACTTGAAGCTTTCTTT; CDR3: CSAREDRVLEAFF
J: TRBJ2-1; V: TRBV28; D: .; size: few; DNA: TGTGCCAGCAGTCCAGATGCCTCCTACAATGAGCAGTTCTTC; CDR3: CASSPDASYNEQFF
J: TRBJ2-5; V: TRBV20-1; D: TRBD2; size: many; DNA: TGCAGTGCTAGAGAAGGGACTAGCGGCCAAGAGACCCAGTACTTC; CDR3: CSAREGTSGQETQYF
J: TRBJ2-1; V: TRBV20-1; D: .; size: many; DNA: TGCAGTGCTGTAGCGACCATTTACGGTGAGCAGTTCTTC; CDR3: CSAVATIYGEQFF
J: TRBJ2-1; V: TRBV19; D: TRBD1; size: many; DNA: TGTGCCAGTAGAGGACAGGGGTTTAATGAGCAGTTCTTC; CDR3: CASRGQGFNEQFF
J: TRBJ1-2; V: TRBV28; D: .; size: many; DNA: TGTGCCAGCAGCCCAACTTGGCCCTATGGCTACACCTTC; CDR3: CASSPTWPYGYTF
J: TRBJ1-5; V: TRBV20-1; D: .; size: many; DNA: TGCAGTGCGAAGGGGGGGTTTAATCAGCCCCAGCATTTT; CDR3: CSAKGGFNQPQHF
J: TRBJ1-5; V: TRBV20-1; D: .; size: many; DNA: TGCAGTGCTAGACAAGGAGGGTCCAATCAGCCCCAGCATTTT; CDR3: CSARQGGSNQPQHF
J: TRBJ1-4; V: TRBV7-2; D: .; size: many; DNA: TGTGCCAGCAGCTTACAATCGGCAACTAATGAAAAACTGTTTTTT; CDR3: CASSLQSATNEKLFF
J: TRBJ2-5; V: TRBV2; D: .; size: many; DNA: TGTGCCAGCAGTGAAGATAGGGCGGAGGAGACCCAGTACTTC; CDR3: CASSEDRAEETQYF
J: TRBJ1-4; V: TRBV20-1; D: .; size: few; DNA: TGCAGTGCTAGAGATGGTAGGGAAAAACTGTTTTTT; CDR3: CSARDGREKLFF
J: TRBJ1-2; V: TRBV6-2/TRBV6-3; D: .; size: many; DNA: TGTGCCAGCAGTCCCAGGTCGCGGATACCTAACTATGGCTACACCTTC; CDR3: CASSPRSRIPNYGYTF
J: TRBJ1-1; V: TRBV30; D: .; size: many; DNA: TGTGCCTGGAGTATGGCTATTCTGGGAGAAGCTTTCTTT; CDR3: CAWSMAILGEAFF
J: TRBJ1-1; V: TRBV19; D: .; size: many; DNA: TGTGCCAGTAGTACCCAGGCCGAGGCTGAAGCTTTCTTT; CDR3: CASSTQAEAEAFF
J: TRBJ2-7; V: TRBV7-9; D: .; size: .; DNA: TGTGCCAGCAGCCCCGCGGGGCCATACTACGAGCAGCACTTC; CDR3: CASSPAGPYYEQHF
J: TRBJ2-3; V: TRBV3-1; D: .; size: many; DNA: TGTGCCAGCAGTCCCAGCGATGATACGCAGTATTTT; CDR3: CASSPSDDTQYF
J: TRBJ2-7; V: TRBV11-3; D: .; size: .; DNA: TGTGCCAGCAGCTTAGAGCGGACAGCCTACGAGCAGTACTTC; CDR3: CASSLERTAYEQYF
J: TRBJ1-1; V: TRBV3-1; D: .; size: many; DNA: TGTGCCAACAGCCAACCGACAATTGACACTGAAGCTTTCTTT; CDR3: CANSQPTIDTEAFF
J: TRBJ2-7; V: TRBV6-2/TRBV6-3; D: TRBD1; size: many; DNA: TGTGCCAGCGTTCCCTCGGGACAGGGGGACGAGCAGTACTTC; CDR3: CASVPSGQGDEQYF
J: TRBJ1-6; V: TRBV30; D: .; size: many; DNA: TGTGCCTGGAGTGTACTAGGGCTCGGGAATTCACCCCTCCACTTT; CDR3: CAWSVLGLGNSPLHF
J: TRBJ2-1; V: TRBV11-2; D: TRBD1; size: .; DNA: TGTGCCAGCAGACTGTCCGGGACAGGGTACAATGAGCAGTTCTTC; CDR3: CASRLSGTGYNEQFF
J: TRBJ2-7; V: TRBV24-1; D: TRBD1; size: .; DNA: TGTGCCACCAGTGATGGACAGGACGAGCAGTACTTC; CDR3: CATSDGQDEQYF
J: TRBJ2-5; V: TRBV20-1; D: .; size: .; DNA: TGCAGTGCTCCATACCCCGGGACATTGCAAGAGACCCAGTACTTC; CDR3: CSAPYPGTLQETQYF
J: TRBJ2-5; V: TRBV7-7; D: .; size: many; DNA: TGTGCTAGCAGCTTAGCCCTGGGAGTCCAAGAGACCCAGTACTTC; CDR3: CASSLALGVQETQYF
J: TRBJ2-7; V: TRBV2; D: TRBD2; size: many; DNA: TGTGCCAGCAAGAGAGGGACTAGCGGGCCAGCCGAGCAGTACTTC; CDR3: CASKRGTSGPAEQYF
J: TRBJ1-2; V: TRBV20-1; D: .; size: .; DNA: TGCAGTGCTGCCGGCGGGGTAACCTCCTATGGCTACACCTTC; CDR3: CSAAGGVTSYGYTF
J: TRBJ1-2; V: TRBV28; D: .; size: many; DNA: TGTGCCAGCATTGGTCCCGGAGGCTATGGCTACACCTTC; CDR3: CASIGPGGYGYTF
J: TRBJ2-3; V: TRBV11-3; D: .; size: many; DNA: TGTGCCAGCAGCCAAGGAGACGGCACAGATACGCAGTATTTT; CDR3: CASSQGDGTDTQYF
J: TRBJ2-7; V: TRBV6-2/TRBV6-3; D: .; size: .; DNA: TGTGCCAGCAGTTACTATAGCGATCCATCGGGCTACGAGCAGTACTTC; CDR3: CASSYYSDPSGYEQYF
J: TRBJ2-7; V: TRBV5-1; D: TRBD2; size: many; DNA: TGCGCCAGCAGCTTGGGCGGGAGCGGTTACGAGCAGTACTTC; CDR3: CASSLGGSGYEQYF
J: TRBJ2-7; V: TRBV30; D: .; size: many; DNA: TGTGCCTGGAGTAAGGGGGGGTGGTACGAGCAGTACTTC; CDR3: CAWSKGGWYEQYF